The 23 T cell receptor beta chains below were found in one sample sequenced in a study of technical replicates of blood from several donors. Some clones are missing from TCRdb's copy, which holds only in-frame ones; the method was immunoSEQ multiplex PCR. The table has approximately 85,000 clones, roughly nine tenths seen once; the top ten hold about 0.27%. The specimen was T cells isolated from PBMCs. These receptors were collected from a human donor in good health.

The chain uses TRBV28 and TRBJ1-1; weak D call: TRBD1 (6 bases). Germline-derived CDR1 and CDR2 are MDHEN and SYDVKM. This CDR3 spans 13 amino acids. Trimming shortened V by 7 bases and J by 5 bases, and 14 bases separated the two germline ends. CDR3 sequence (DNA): TGTGCCAGCACCGTAGTTACAGGGACTGAAGCTTTCTTT. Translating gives CASTVVTGTEAFF.

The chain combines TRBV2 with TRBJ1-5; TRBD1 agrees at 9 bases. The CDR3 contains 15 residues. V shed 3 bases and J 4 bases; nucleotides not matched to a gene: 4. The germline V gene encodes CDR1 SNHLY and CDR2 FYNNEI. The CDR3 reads CASSDTGQGNQPQHF. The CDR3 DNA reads TGTGCCAGCAGTGACACCGGACAGGGGAATCAGCCCCAGCATTTT.

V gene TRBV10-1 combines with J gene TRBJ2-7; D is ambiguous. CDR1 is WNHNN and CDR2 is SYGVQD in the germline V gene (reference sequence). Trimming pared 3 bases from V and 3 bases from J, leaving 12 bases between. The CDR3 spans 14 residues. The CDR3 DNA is TGCGCCAGCAGTGATGGGCAGAACCACTACGAGCAGTACTTC. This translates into CASSDGQNHYEQYF.

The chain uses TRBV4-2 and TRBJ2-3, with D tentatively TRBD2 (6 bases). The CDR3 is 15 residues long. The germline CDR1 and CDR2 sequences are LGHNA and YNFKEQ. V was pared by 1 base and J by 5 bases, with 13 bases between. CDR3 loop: CASSQVEGGLDTQYF. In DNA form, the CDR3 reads TGTGCCAGCAGCCAAGTAGAGGGAGGCTTAGATACGCAGTATTTT.

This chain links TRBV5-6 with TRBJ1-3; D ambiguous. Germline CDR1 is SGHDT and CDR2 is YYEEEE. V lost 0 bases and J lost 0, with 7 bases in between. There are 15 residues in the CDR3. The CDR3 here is CASSLGLTSGNTIYF. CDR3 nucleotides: TGTGCCAGCAGCTTGGGGCTTACCTCTGGAAACACCATATATTTT.

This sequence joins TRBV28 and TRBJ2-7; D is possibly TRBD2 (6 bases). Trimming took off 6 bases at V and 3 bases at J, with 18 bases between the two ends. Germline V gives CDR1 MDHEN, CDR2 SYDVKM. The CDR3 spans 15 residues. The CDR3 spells CASSLPGSGLYEQYF. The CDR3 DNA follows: TGTGCCAGCAGCCTTCCGGGATCGGGACTCTACGAGCAGTACTTC.

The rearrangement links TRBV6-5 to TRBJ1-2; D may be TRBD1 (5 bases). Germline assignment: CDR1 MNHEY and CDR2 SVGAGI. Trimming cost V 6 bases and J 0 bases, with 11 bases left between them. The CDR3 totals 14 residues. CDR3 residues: CASSSGTSNYGYTF. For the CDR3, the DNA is TGTGCCAGCAGCTCGGGGACTTCTAACTATGGCTACACCTTC.

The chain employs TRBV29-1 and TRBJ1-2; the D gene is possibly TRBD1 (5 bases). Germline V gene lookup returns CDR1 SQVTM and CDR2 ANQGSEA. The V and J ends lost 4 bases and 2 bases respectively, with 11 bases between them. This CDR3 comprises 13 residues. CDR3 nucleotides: TGCAGCGTTGTTTCGGGGGTAAACTATGGCTACACCTTC. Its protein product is CSVVSGVNYGYTF. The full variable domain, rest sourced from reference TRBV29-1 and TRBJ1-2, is SAVISQKPSRDICQRGTSLTIQCQVDSQVTMMFWYRQQPGQSLTLIATANQGSEATYESGFVIDKFPISRPNLTFSTLTVSNMSPEDSSIYLCSVVSGVNYGYTFGSGTRLTVV.

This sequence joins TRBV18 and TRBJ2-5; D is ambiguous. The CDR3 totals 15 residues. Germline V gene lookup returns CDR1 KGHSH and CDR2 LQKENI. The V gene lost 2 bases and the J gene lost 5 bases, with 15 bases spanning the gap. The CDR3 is CASSPELGSLETQYF. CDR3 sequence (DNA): TGTGCCAGCTCACCAGAGCTCGGTAGTCTTGAGACCCAGTACTTC.

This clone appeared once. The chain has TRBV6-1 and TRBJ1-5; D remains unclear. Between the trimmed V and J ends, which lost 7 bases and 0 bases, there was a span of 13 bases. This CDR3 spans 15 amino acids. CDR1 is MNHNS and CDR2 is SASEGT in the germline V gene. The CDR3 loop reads CASKRAAISNQPQHF. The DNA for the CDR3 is TGTGCCAGCAAGCGGGCAGCCATTAGCAATCAGCCCCAGCATTTT.

The CDR3 DNA sequence: TGCGCCAGCAGCTTACGCCCAGGCGGGAACGAGCAGTACTTC. It codes for CASSLRPGGNEQYF. This chain uses TRBV5-1 with TRBJ2-7, with D possibly TRBD2 on 6 matching bases. CDR3 length equals 14 residues. CDR1 is SGHRS and CDR2 is YFSETQ in the germline V gene. Deletions cut 2 bases from V and 5 bases from J, with 14 bases between. The whole variable domain, filled in from reference TRBV5-1 and TRBJ2-7, reads KAGVTQTPRYLIKTRGQQVTLSCSPISGHRSVSWYQQTPGQGLQFLFEYFSETQRNKGNFPGRFSGRQFSNSRSEMNVSTLELGDSALYLCASSLRPGGNEQYFGPGTRLTVT.

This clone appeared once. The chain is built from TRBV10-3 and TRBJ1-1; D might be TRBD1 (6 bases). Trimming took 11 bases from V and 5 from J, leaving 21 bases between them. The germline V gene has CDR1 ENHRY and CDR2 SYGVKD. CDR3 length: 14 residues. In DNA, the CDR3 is TGTGCCTCATCGACAGGAGGACGAGAAACTGAAGCTTTCTTT. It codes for CASSTGGRETEAFF.

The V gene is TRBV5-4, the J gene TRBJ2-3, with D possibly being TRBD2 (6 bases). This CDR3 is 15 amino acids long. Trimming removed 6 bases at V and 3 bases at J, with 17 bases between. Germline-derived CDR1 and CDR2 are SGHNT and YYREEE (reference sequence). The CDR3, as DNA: TGTGCCAGCACCATTCTGGGGGGTGGGACAGATACGCAGTATTTT. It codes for CASTILGGGTDTQYF. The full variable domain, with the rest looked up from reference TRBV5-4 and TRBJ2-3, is ETGVTQSPTHLIKTRGQQVTLRCSSQSGHNTVSWYQQALGQGPQFIFQYYREEENGRGNFPPRFSGLQFPNYSSELNVNALELDDSALYLCASTILGGGTDTQYFGPGTRLTVL.

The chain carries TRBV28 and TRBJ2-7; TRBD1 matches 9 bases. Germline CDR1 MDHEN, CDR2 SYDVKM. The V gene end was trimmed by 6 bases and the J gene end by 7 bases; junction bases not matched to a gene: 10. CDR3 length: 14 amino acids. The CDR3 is CASRRGQGRGEQYF. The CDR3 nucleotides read TGTGCCAGCAGACGAGGACAGGGGCGGGGGGAGCAGTACTTC.

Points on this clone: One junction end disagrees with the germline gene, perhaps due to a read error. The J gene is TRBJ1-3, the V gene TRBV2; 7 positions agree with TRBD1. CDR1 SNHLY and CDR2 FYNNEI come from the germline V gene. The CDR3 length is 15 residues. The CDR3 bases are TGTGCCGTCACCGGGACAGCTAGCTCTCGAAACACCATATATTTT. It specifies CAVTGTASSRNTIYF. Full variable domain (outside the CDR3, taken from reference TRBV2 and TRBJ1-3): EPEVTQTPSHQVTQMGQEVILRCVPISNHLYFYWYRQILGQKVEFLVSFYNNEISEKSEIFDDQFSVERPDGSNFTLKIRSTKLEDSAMYFCAVTGTASSRNTIYFGEGSWLTVV.

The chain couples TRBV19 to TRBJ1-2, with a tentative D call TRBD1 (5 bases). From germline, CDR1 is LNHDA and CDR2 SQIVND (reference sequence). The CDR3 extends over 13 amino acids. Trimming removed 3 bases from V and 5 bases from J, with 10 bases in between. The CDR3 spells CASSMIGAYGYTF. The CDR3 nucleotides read TGTGCCAGTAGTATGATAGGGGCATATGGCTACACCTTC.

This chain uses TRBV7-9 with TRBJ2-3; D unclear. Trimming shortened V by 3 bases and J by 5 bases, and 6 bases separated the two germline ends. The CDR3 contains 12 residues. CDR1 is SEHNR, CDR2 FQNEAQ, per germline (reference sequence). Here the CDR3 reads CASSFQLDTQYF. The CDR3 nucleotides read TGTGCCAGCAGCTTTCAGTTAGATACGCAGTATTTT.

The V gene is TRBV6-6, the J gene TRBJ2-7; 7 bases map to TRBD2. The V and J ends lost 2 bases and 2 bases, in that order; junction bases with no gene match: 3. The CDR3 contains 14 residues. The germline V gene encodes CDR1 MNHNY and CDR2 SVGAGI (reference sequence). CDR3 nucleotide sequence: TGTGCCAGCAGTTACAGGGAGGGAGCCTACGAGCAGTACTTC. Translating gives CASSYREGAYEQYF.

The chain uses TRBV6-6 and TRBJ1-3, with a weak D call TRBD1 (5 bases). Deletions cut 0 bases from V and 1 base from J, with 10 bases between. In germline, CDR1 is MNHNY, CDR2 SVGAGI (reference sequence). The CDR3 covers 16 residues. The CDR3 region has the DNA TGTGCCAGCAGTTACTCGACGGGGGGATCTGGAAACACCATATATTTT. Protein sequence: CASSYSTGGSGNTIYF.

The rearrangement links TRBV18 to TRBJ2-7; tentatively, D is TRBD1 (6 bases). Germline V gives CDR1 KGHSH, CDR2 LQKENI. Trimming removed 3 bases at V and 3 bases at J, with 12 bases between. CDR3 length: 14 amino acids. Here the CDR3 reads CASSPADSDYEQYF. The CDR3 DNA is TGTGCCAGCTCACCCGCGGACAGCGACTACGAGCAGTACTTC.

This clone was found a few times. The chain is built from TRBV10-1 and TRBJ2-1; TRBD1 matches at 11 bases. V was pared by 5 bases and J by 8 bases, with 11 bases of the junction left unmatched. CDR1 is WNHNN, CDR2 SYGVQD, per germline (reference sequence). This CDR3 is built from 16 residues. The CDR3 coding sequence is TGCGCCAGCAGTTACGTGCAGGACAGGGGGCTCTATGAGCAGTTCTTC. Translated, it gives CASSYVQDRGLYEQFF.

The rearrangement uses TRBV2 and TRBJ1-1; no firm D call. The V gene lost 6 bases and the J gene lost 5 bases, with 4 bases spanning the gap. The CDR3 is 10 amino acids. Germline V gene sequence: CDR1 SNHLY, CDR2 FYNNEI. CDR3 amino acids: CASRTTEAFF. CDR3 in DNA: TGTGCCAGCAGAACTACTGAAGCTTTCTTT.

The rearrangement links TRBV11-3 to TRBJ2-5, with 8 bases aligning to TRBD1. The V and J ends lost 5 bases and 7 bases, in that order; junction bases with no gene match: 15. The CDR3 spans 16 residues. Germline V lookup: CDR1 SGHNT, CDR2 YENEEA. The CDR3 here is CASSQGPGQADRTQYF. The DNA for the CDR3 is TGTGCCAGCAGCCAAGGGCCGGGACAGGCCGACCGGACCCAGTACTTC.